This T cell receptor (beta chain) is from a study of shared clonotypes between healthy human individuals. The table came from immunoSEQ multiplex PCR; TCRdb's copy has only in-frame clones and leaves some out. The sample contains some 680,000 clones, less than 80% of which appear only once. The V gene end was trimmed by 4 bases and the J gene end by 7 bases; junction bases not matched to a gene: 9. The CDR3 totals 15 residues. From germline, CDR1 is MDHEN and CDR2 SYDVKM. The sample comprised memory CD4+ T cells sorted from blood. Subset meaning: CD45RA-negative fraction. This TCR came from a woman under 40 in good health. The J gene is TRBJ2-2, the V gene TRBV28, with TRBD2 matching over 7 bases. The CDR3 reads CASSSPAGANGELFF. CDR3 DNA: TGTGCCAGCAGTTCCCCTGCGGGAGCAAACGGGGAGCTGTTTTTT.